This T cell receptor (beta chain) was recorded in a study of blood T cell repertoires in COVID-19. With 3 bases removed from V and 1 base from J, the gap between germline ends came to 12 bases. The CDR3 runs 15 residues. Germline V gene data show CDR1 as SGHAT and CDR2 as FQNNGV. This table comes from immunoSEQ multiplex PCR, and its TCRdb copy is limited to in-frame clones, with some not included. This table has 120,000 to 150,000 clones, 60% to 85% appearing once. Input material: peripheral blood. The chain couples TRBV11-2 to TRBJ2-5, with D possibly being TRBD2 (6 bases). The receptor was derived from a man aged 50 to 59 with acute or convalescent COVID-19. CDR3 residues: CASSFGGGTQETQYF. CDR3 nucleotides: TGTGCCAGCAGCTTTGGTGGCGGGACCCAAGAGACCCAGTACTTC.